Following are 10 T cell receptor beta chains from one sample sequenced in a study of CD8 T cells in ankylosing spondylitis. TCRdb reprocessed the 5' RACE reads via MiXCR and lists one record per CDR3 protein. The sample records roughly 230,000 distinct CDR3 sequences, 18% being singletons. The sample consisted of blood, either unsorted or a sorted T cell fraction (not recorded which). The receptors stem from a male donor with ankylosing spondylitis or in good health (not recorded which).

This chain connects TRBV4-3 to TRBJ2-7, with D perhaps TRBD1 (6 bases). The CDR3 length is 17 residues. The germline V gene has CDR1 LGHNA and CDR2 YSLEER. The V and J ends lost 0 bases and 3 bases respectively, with 18 bases between them. CDR3 sequence reads: CASSQDIGGGAYYEQYF. CDR3 in DNA: TGCGCCAGCAGCCAAGATATAGGTGGGGGCGCTTACTACGAGCAGTACTTC.

V gene TRBV12-3 or TRBV12-4 combines with J gene TRBJ2-1, with D possibly matching TRBD1 (6 bases). The ends were cut back, 8 bases at V and 0 bases at J, with 17 bases in the middle. This CDR3 contains 16 residues. Here the CDR3 reads CASSIVGQSSYNEQFF. CDR3 DNA: TGTGCCAGCTCAATAGTCGGACAGAGCTCCTACAATGAGCAGTTCTTC.

The DNA of the CDR3 is TGTGCCAGCAGTTACTTCCGCGGAGAGACCCAGTACTTC. It translates to CASSYFRGETQYF. This chain joins TRBV6-5 and TRBJ2-5; D remains unclear. The CDR3 spans 13 residues. The V end lost 1 base, the J end lost 4 bases, and 7 bases lay between the germline ends. Germline-derived CDR1 and CDR2 are MNHEY and SVGAGI.

V gene TRBV25-1 combines with J gene TRBJ2-5; D is perhaps TRBD1 or TRBD2 (5 bases each). Trimming stripped 1 base from V and 3 bases from J, with 12 bases between. Germline CDR1 is MGHDK and CDR2 is SYGVNS. The CDR3 is 15 residues long. Here the CDR3 reads CASSESRGLEETQYF. CDR3 bases: TGTGCCAGCAGTGAATCGAGGGGTTTGGAAGAGACCCAGTACTTC. Full variable domain (rest looked up from reference TRBV25-1 and TRBJ2-5): EADIYQTPRYLVIGTGKKITLECSQTMGHDKMYWYQQDPGMELHLIHYSYGVNSTEKGDLSSESTVSRIRTEHFPLTLESARPSHTSQYLCASSESRGLEETQYFGPGTRLLVL.

This rearrangement joins TRBV7-3 to TRBJ2-3, with 7 bases aligning to TRBD2. CDR1 SGHTA and CDR2 FQGTGA come from the germline V gene. This CDR3 comprises 16 residues. The junction had 5 bases not matched to a gene; V was cut back by 2 bases and J by 0 bases. Written as DNA, the CDR3 is TGTGCCAGCAGCTTAGGGCTAGCGGCTAGCACAGATACGCAGTATTTT. Translation: CASSLGLAASTDTQYF.

V is TRBV30 and J is TRBJ2-1, with a weak D call TRBD2 (5 bases). CDR3 size: 14 residues. V lost 0 bases to trimming and J lost 3 bases, with 9 bases between them. In germline, CDR1 is GTSNPN, CDR2 SVGIG (reference sequence). The CDR3 loop reads CAWSVKADYNEQFF. The CDR3 region has the DNA TGTGCCTGGAGTGTTAAAGCGGACTACAATGAGCAGTTCTTC.

Concerning this clonotype itself: A much larger clone is a single base away; this may be a read error. This chain connects TRBV12-3 or TRBV12-4 to TRBJ2-7; D is perhaps TRBD1 (6 bases). The ends were cut back, 6 bases at V and 5 bases at J, with 14 bases in the middle. This CDR3 has 13 residues. The CDR3 bases are TGTGCCAGCAGCACTAACAGGGACCACGAGCAGTACTTC. This gives the protein CASSTNRDHEQYF.

V gene TRBV4-3 combines with J gene TRBJ1-5; D may be TRBD1 (6 bases). V was shortened by 3 bases and J by 2 bases, with 17 bases between the two germline ends. This CDR3 is built from 17 residues. Per germline, CDR1 LGHNA and CDR2 YSLEER. This CDR3 reads CASSQFWGGAGNQPQHF. CDR3 sequence (DNA): TGCGCCAGCAGCCAGTTCTGGGGGGGCGCGGGCAATCAGCCCCAGCATTTT.

This clonotype has at least ten counts. This chain uses TRBV4-3 with TRBJ2-1; 8 bases align to TRBD1. The CDR3 contains 16 residues. Germline CDR1 and CDR2: LGHNA and YSLEER. Trimming removed 2 bases from V and 3 bases from J; junction bases left unmatched: 6. For the CDR3, the DNA is TGCGCCAGCAGCCAAAACAGGGGGTATATCTACAATGAGCAGTTCTTC. As protein: CASSQNRGYIYNEQFF.

The chain has TRBV4-3 and TRBJ2-7; 9 nucleotides match TRBD1. V shed 0 bases, J shed 0 bases, and the junction held 12 bases outside the gene matches. CDR3 size: 19 residues. The germline V gene has CDR1 LGHNA and CDR2 YSLEER. For the CDR3, the DNA is TGCGCCAGCAGCCAAGATCGCTTATCCCGACAGGGGGACTCCTACGAGCAGTACTTC. Protein sequence: CASSQDRLSRQGDSYEQYF.